This TCR beta chain came from a study of shared clonotypes between healthy human individuals (dated by TCRdb to 2018 to 2021). About the full investigation: A couple of women and a few men aged 18 to 49 years were included in the cohort. To increase sequencing depth and limit assay-specific biases, different laboratories used diverse techniques to prepare libraries and sequence TCR repertoires. For each donor, three plates each were used for CD4 naive and CD4 memory, two plates were used for CD8 naive, and one plate was used for CD8 memory. Per donor, leukapheresis produced somewhere between about 0.94 and 8.9 billion PBMCs. Blood TCR repertoires of several healthy adults were deeply sequenced to estimate repertoire size and the extent of clonotype sharing between individuals. Points the paper makes about the study in general: Based on pairwise subsampling, the degree of clonotype sharing among donors was expected to be affected by sequencing depth. Larger estimated clonotype richness was generally found for naive subsets than for memory subsets. Incomplete sequencing was indicated by rarefaction of sorted-subset datasets, despite the large sequencing depth. Sampling was restricted to blood, and TCR repertoires in tissues likely differ from the TCR repertoires found in blood. The genetic and exposure-history diversity represented was limited by the small number of donors. Clonotypes shared by all four sorted-subset donors showed higher generation probabilities than non-shared clonotypes. When a few donors were compared, the shared fraction of clonotypes was about 5% for naive CD4, around 3.5% for naive CD8, about 2.4% for memory CD4, and under 0.5% for memory CD8.

As regards this clone: The target of this receptor is not known. No quality values exist for individual bases; no much larger clone is one base distant.

The donors were healthy, HIV-negative adults who had no recently reported acute infections or vaccinations. All donors were Caucasian adults living in Nashville, Tennessee, USA. CD4+ T cells were enriched through magnetic negative selection, after which naive cells were positively selected on CD45RA and the remaining negative fraction served as the memory subset. Blood was obtained by leukapheresis, after which PBMCs were separated by Ficoll-Histopaque density gradient centrifugation and cryopreserved in liquid nitrogen vapor phase. Analytical flow cytometry was used to check the purity and quantity of each magnetically sorted T cell population. Each sorted fraction had its genomic DNA isolated and then quantified by UV absorbance on a Nanodrop 2000c. Using the deep immunoSEQ assay, multiplex PCR amplified TCR CDR3 regions from genomic DNA. Extracted genomic DNA from each cell subset was distributed evenly across all wells of several immunoSEQ 96-well plates, and each plate was treated as a replicate. For sorted subsets, roughly 0.2 ug genomic DNA, equal to tens of thousands of T cell genomes, was loaded into each replicate PCR. Purified libraries were measured with a Qubit 3.0 fluorometer, size-checked on a Bioanalyzer 2100, and measured again with the KAPA Library Quantification kit. Each immunoSEQ 96-well plate was sequenced on its own single-read 150-cycle Illumina NextSeq 550 flow cell. In the paper's pipeline: Because the immunoSEQ output held only junctional sequences and lacked quality scores, the filtering could not match the filtering applied to full-length reads. Sequences were annotated with PyIR, a Python wrapper for IgBLAST v1.9, and V/J genes and CDR3 were assigned using IMGT germline references. Reads were filtered out if the reads had weak V/J assignments (E-value above 1e-6), no CDR3, stop codons, out-of-frame junctions, or ambiguous translated residues. V3J clonotypes were defined as sequences sharing the same inferred V gene, J gene, and CDR3 amino acid sequence. The percentage overlap between two repertoires was calculated by dividing the number of shared unique clonotypes by the size of the smaller repertoire. RTK rarefaction, the Chao1 estimator, and Recon v2.1 estimates of unobserved clonotypes were used to assess repertoire richness. For all TCRbeta clonotypes obtained by the gDNA method from a handful of donors, generation probabilities were computed with OLGA. TCRdb retrieved this table from immuneACCESS and kept in-frame rearrangements only. Not all clones are present; in checked studies, unresolved V genes account for under half, and no reason is known for the remainder. V and J calls plus clone size are reproduced from that table; the DNA served to infer D and trimming. The sample table shows approximately 2.4 million clones, and 90% to 97% are seen once. Over 0.1% of the sample is in the top ten clones.

Between the V and J ends, shortened by 4 bases and 0 bases respectively, the junction contains 12 bases. Spanning cysteine to phenylalanine, the CDR3 consists of 15 amino acids. Here the CDR3 DNA is all that survives: 45 bases in frame from base 1. The germline V gene (reference sequence) sets CDR1 to SGHNT and CDR2 to YYREEE. The chain couples TRBV5-4 to TRBJ2-3, with a tentative D gene TRBD1 over 6 matching bases. Sample: naive CD4+ T cells sorted from blood. The intended sense of this specimen's cell subset or site label: CD45RA+ positively selected. The sequence was obtained from a man aged 18-30 years in good health. The CDR3 in this case is CASSPDRTSTDTQYF. Read as DNA, the sequence is TGTGCCAGCAGCCCCGACAGGACTAGCACAGATACGCAGTATTTT.